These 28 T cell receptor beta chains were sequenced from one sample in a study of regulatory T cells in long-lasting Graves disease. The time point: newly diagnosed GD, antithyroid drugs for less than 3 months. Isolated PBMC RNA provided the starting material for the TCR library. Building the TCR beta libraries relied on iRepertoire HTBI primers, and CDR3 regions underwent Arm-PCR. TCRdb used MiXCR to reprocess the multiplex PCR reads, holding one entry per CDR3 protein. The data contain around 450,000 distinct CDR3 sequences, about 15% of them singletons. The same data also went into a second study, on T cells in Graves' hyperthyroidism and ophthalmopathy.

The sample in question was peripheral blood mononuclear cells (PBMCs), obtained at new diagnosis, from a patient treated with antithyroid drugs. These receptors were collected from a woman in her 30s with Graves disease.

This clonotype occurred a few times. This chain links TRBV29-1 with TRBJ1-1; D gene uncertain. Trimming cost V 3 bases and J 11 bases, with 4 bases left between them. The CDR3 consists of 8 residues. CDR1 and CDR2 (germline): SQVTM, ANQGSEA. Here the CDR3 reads CSVDWAFF. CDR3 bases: TGCAGCGTTGACTGGGCTTTCTTT.

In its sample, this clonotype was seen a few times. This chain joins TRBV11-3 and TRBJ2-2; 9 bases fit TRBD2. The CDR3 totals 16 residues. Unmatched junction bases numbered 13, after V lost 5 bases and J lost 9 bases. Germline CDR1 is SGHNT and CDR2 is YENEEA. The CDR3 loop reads CASSTEGLAKGRELFF. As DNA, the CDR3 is TGTGCCAGCAGCACGGAGGGACTAGCCAAGGGTCGGGAGCTGTTTTTT.

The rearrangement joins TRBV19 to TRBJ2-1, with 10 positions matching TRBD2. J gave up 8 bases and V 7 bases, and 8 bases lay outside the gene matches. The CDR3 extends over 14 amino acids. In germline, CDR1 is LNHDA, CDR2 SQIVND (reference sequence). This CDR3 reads CASNPAGGRYEQFF. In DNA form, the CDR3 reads TGTGCCAGTAATCCAGCGGGAGGGCGGTATGAGCAGTTCTTC. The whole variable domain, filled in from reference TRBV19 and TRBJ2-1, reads DGGITQSPKYLFRKEGQNVTLSCEQNLNHDAMYWYRQDPGQGLRLIYYSQIVNDFQKGDIAEGYSVSREKKESFPLTVTSAQKNPTAFYLCASNPAGGRYEQFFGPGTRLTVL.

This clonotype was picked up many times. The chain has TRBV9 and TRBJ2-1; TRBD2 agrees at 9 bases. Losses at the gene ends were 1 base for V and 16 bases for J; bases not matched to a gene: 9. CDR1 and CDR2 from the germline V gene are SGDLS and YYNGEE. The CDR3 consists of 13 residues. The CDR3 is CASSVLREGLPFF. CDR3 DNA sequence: TGTGCCAGCAGCGTACTGCGGGAGGGCCTTCCTTTCTTC.

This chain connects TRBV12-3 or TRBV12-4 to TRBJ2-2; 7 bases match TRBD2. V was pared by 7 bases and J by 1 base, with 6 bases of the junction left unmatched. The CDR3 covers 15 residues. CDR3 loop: CASTPGGGNTGELFF. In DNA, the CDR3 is TGTGCCAGCACCCCTGGGGGGGGGAACACCGGGGAGCTGTTTTTT.

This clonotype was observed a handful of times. The CDR3 DNA reads TGTGCCAGCAGGTGGACAGGGGACGACACAGATACGCAGTATTTT. This translates into CASRWTGDDTDTQYF. The gene calls are TRBV6-2 or TRBV6-3 and TRBJ2-3; the match to TRBD1 covers 9 bases. V lost 6 bases and J lost 2; bases outside the gene matches: 6. The CDR3 consists of 15 residues. Germline V gene sequence: CDR1 MNHEY, CDR2 SVGEGT.

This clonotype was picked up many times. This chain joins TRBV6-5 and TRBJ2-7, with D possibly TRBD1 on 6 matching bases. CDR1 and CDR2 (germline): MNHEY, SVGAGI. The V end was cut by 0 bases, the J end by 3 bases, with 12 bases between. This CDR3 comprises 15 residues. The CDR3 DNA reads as TGTGCCAGCAGTTACTCGAGTGGACAGAGCTACGAGCAGTACTTC. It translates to CASSYSSGQSYEQYF.

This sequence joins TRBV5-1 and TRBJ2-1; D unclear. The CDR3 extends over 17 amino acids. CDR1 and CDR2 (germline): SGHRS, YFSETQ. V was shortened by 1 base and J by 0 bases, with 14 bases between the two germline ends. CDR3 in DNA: TGCGCCAGCAGCTTGTATCTAAGGCGGAGCTCCTACAATGAGCAGTTCTTC. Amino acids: CASSLYLRRSSYNEQFF.

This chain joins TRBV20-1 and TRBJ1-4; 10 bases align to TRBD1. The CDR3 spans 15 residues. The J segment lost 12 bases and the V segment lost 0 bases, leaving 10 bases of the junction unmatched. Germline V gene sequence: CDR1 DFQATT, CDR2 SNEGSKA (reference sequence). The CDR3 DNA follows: TGCAGTGCTAGAGATCTCGGACAGGGGGGGGGGGAACTGTTTTTT. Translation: CSARDLGQGGGELFF.

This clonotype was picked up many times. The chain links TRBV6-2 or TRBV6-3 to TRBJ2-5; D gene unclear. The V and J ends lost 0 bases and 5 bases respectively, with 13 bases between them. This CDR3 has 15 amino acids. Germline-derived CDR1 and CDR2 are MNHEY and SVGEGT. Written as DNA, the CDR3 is TGTGCCAGCAGTTACTCGGGGTCCCGAGGTGAGACCCAGTACTTC. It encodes CASSYSGSRGETQYF.

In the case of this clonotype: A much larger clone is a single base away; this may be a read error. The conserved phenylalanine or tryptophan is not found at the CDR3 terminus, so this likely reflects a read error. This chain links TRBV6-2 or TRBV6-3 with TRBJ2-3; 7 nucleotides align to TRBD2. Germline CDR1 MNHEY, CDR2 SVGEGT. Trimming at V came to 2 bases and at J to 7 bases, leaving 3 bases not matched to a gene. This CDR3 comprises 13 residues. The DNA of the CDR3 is TGTGCCAGCAGTTACCAAGCGGGGCATACGCAGTATCTT. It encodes CASSYQAGHTQYL.

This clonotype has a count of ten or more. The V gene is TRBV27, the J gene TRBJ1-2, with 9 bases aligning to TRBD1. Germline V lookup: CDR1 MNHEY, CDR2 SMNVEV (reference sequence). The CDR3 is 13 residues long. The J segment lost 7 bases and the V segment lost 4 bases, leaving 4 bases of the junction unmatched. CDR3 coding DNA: TGTGCCAGCAGTTGGGGACAGGGTTTTGGCTACACCTTC. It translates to CASSWGQGFGYTF.

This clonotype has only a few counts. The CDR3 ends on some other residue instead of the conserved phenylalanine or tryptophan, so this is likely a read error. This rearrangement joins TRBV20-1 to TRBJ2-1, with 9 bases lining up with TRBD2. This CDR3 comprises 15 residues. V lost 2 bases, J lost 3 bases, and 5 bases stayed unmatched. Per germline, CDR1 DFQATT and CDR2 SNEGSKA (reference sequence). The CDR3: CSARPLAGSYNEQFV. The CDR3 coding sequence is TGCAGTGCTAGACCCCTAGCGGGGAGCTACAATGAGCAGTTCGTC.

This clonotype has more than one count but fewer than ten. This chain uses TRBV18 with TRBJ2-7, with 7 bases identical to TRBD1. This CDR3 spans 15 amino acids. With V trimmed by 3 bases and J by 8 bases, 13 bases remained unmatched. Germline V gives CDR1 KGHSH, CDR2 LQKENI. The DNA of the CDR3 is TGTGCCAGCTCACCCACGACAGGGCCAAGTAAGAAGCAGTACTTC. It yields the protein CASSPTTGPSKKQYF.

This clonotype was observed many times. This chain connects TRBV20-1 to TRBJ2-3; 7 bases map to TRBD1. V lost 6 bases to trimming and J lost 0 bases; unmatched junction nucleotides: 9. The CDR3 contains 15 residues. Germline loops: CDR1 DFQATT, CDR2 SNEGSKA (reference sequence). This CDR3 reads CSAISLGQSTDTQYF. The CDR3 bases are TGCAGTGCCATCTCTTTGGGACAGAGCACAGATACGCAGTATTTT.

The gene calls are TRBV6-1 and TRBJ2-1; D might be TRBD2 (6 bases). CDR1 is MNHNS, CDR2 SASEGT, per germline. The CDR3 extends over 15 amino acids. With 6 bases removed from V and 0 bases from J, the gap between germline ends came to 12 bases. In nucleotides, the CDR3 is TGTGCCAGCAGCACGTCGACTAGCTCCTACAATGAGCAGTTCTTC. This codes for CASSTSTSSYNEQFF.

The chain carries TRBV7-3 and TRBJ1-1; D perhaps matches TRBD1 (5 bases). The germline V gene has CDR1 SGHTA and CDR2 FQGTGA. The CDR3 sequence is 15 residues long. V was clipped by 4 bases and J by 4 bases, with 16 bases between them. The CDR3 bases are TGTGCCAGCAGCTCTAATGGGGGTGAAGTCACTGAAGCTTTCTTT. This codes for CASSSNGGEVTEAFF.

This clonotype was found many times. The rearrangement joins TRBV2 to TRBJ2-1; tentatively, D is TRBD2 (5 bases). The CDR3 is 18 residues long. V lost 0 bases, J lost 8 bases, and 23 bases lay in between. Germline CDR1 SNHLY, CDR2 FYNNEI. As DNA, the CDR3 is TGTGCCAGCAGTGAAGCTCCCCCACGACTATTCTCCATCGATGAGCAGTTCTTC. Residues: CASSEAPPRLFSIDEQFF.

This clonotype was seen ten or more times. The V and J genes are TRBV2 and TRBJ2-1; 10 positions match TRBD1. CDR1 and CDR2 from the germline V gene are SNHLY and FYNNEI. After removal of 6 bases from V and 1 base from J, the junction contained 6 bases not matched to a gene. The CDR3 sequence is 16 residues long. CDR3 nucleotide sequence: TGTGCCAGCAGATCCAAGGGACAGGGGTCCTACAATGAGCAGTTCTTC. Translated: CASRSKGQGSYNEQFF.

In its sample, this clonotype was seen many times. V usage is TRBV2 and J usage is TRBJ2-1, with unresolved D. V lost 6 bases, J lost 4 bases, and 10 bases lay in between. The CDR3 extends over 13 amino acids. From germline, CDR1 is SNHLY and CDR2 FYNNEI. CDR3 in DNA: TGTGCCAGCAGCGCACTATTTTACAATGAGCAGTTCTTC. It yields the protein CASSALFYNEQFF.

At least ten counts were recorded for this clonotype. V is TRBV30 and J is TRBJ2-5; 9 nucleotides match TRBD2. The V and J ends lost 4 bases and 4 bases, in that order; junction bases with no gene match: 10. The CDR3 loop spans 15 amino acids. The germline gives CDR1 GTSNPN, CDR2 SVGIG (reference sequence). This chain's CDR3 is CAWTVRREGRETQYF. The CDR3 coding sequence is TGTGCCTGGACCGTACGGCGGGAGGGCCGAGAGACCCAGTACTTC. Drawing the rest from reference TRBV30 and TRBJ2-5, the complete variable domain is SQTIHQWPATLVQPVGSPLSLECTVEGTSNPNLYWYRQAAGRGLQLLFYSVGIGQISSEVPQNLSASRPQDRQFILSSKKLLLSDSGFYLCAWTVRREGRETQYFGPGTRLLVL.

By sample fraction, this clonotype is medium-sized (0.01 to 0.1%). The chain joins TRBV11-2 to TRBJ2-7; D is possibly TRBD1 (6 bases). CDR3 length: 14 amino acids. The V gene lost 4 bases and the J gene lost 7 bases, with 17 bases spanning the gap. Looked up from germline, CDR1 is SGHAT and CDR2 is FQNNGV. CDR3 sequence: CASSSQWGDREQYF. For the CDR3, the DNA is TGTGCCAGCAGCTCCCAATGGGGCGACAGGGAGCAGTACTTC. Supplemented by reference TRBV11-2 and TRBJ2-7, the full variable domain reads EAGVAQSPRYKIIEKRQSVAFWCNPISGHATLYWYQQILGQGPKLLIQFQNNGVVDDSQLPKDRFSAERLKGVDSTLKIQPAKLEDSAVYLCASSSQWGDREQYFGPGTRLTVT.

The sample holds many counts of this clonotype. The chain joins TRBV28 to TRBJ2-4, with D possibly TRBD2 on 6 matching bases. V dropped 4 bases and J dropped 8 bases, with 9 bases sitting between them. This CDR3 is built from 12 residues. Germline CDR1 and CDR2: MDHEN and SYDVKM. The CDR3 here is CASSWTTDIQYF. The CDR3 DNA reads TGTGCCAGCAGTTGGACTACGGACATTCAGTACTTC.

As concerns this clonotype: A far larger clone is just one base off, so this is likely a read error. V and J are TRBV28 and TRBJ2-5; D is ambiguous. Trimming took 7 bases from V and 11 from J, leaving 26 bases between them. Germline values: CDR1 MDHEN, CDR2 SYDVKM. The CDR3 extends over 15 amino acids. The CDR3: CASTLGGPSYNEQYF. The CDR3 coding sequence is TGTGCCAGCACCTTAGGTGGGCCCAGCTACAATGAGCAGTACTTC.

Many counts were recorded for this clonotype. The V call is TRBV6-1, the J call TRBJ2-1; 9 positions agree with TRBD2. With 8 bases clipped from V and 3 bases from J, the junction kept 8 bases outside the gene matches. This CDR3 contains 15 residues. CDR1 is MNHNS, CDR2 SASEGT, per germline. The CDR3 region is CASSSETSGYNEQFF. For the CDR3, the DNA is TGTGCCAGCTCTTCGGAGACTAGCGGCTACAATGAGCAGTTCTTC.

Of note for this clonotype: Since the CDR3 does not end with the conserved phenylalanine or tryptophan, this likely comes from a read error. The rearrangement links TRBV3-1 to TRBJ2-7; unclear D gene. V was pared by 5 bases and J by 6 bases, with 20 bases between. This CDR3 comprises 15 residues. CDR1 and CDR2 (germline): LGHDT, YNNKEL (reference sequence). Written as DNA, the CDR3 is TGTGCCAGCAGCTTCCTCGGTGCTGGCGCTGCCGAGCAGTACCTC. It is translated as CASSFLGAGAAEQYL.

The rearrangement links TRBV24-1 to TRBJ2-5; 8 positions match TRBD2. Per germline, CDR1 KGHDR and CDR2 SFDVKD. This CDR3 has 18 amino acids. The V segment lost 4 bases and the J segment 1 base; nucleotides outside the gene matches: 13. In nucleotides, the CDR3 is TGTGCCACCAGTGACTCCGGGACTAGTGGGGTCCTCCAAGAGACCCAGTACTTC. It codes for CATSDSGTSGVLQETQYF.

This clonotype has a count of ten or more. The CDR3 loop reads CSARGGVQAYEQYF. DNA for the CDR3: TGCAGTGCTAGAGGAGGCGTCCAAGCATACGAGCAGTACTTC. The chain carries TRBV20-1 and TRBJ2-7, with D unresolved. Germline lookup yields CDR1 DFQATT and CDR2 SNEGSKA (reference sequence). V lost 1 base to trimming and J lost 4 bases, with 14 bases between them. There are 14 residues in the CDR3.